The rows below give T cell receptor beta chains drawn from one sample of a study of T cells expressing NK-cell markers. For each CDR3 protein, TCRdb gives one entry from its re-call of the 5' RACE reads, without DNA. This listing includes roughly 300,000 distinct CDR3 sequences. The specimen was blood T cells: a sorted CD56 or NKG2C T cell subset, CD4+ or CD8+ T cells, or bulk PBMC T cells (not recorded which). The source is a woman between 18 and 69 years old in good health. Both conserved end residues are part of each CDR3.

TRBV7-2	TRBJ2-7	CASSLGLAGGLYEQYF
TRBV19	TRBJ2-6	CASSIPDRVGANVLTF
TRBV11-2	TRBJ2-7	CASSLQGLHEQYF
TRBV20-1	TRBJ2-2	CSAREQLGTGELFF
TRBV5-1	TRBJ2-7	CASSSMTTYEQYF
TRBV29-1	TRBJ2-7	CSVSRDRSYLESYEQYF
TRBV20-1	TRBJ2-1	CSGQASGGDYNEQFF
TRBV11-1	TRBJ2-5	CASSPNIQGVRGKETQYF
TRBV30	TRBJ1-1	CAWSGSGTTEKLNTEAFF
TRBV20-1	TRBJ2-1	CSASRPGLAGGNEQFF
TRBV20-1	TRBJ2-5	CSASLYGETQYF
TRBV20-1	TRBJ2-1	CSARGSPYNEQFF
TRBV20-1	TRBJ2-4	CSARDGAKNIQYF
TRBV7-9	TRBJ1-1	CASRDRREGTEAFF
TRBV6-2/TRBV6-3	TRBJ2-1	CASSSQNEQFF
TRBV9	TRBJ2-2	CASSVFWDSGRRTGELFF
TRBV29-1	TRBJ2-2	CSVDTSNTGELFF
TRBV9	TRBJ1-1	CASSVEGQGSSEAFF
TRBV20-1	TRBJ1-1	CSARVENTEAFF
TRBV11-2	TRBJ2-3	CASSLLGKKSGGQDTQYF
TRBV5-1	TRBJ2-1	CASSKNAGTREQFF
TRBV7-2	TRBJ2-5	CASSLYVGGRLETQYF
TRBV10-3	TRBJ2-5	CAIRERGDQETQYF
TRBV7-9	TRBJ1-1	CASSLKAGMNTEAFF
TRBV20-1	TRBJ1-1	CSAGGAGRNTEAFF
TRBV20-1	TRBJ2-3	CSASVADTQYF
TRBV27	TRBJ2-7	CASSKTVFYEQYF
TRBV7-8	TRBJ2-7	CASSFYHLNLYEQYF
TRBV10-3	TRBJ1-6	CAISELGGASSPLHF
TRBV29-1	TRBJ2-7	CSGADRASSYEQYF
TRBV2	TRBJ2-2	CASKENTGELFF
TRBV3-1	TRBJ1-4	CASSQQLGEKLFF
TRBV27	TRBJ2-2	CASTLVGLATNTGELFF
TRBV20-1	TRBJ1-1	CSATPWGGAGATEAFF
TRBV5-1	TRBJ2-3	CASSSTSGRARADTQYF
TRBV12-3/TRBV12-4	TRBJ2-7	CASSRSGYEQYF
TRBV30	TRBJ2-5	CAWSPGQGRETQYF
TRBV7-3	TRBJ1-2	CASQFTEGQRRGYTF
TRBV9	TRBJ1-6	CASSVEASPLHF
TRBV20-1	TRBJ2-3	CRLDGSGTDTQYF
TRBV20-1	TRBJ2-1	CSARTPGQGYNEQFF
TRBV15	TRBJ2-5	CATSRGTGGASQETQYF
TRBV12-5	TRBJ2-1	CASGLLPGTGSNNEQFF
TRBV20-1	TRBJ2-2	CSATDPRGGTGELFF
TRBV7-2	TRBJ2-7	CASSFLVPVAYEQYF
TRBV27	TRBJ2-7	CASSPGGTSGRYEQYF
TRBV7-2	TRBJ2-5	CASSIGLAGSETQYF
TRBV2	TRBJ1-2	CASRRLDGYGYTF